This entry lists 28 T cell receptor beta chains sequenced from one sample in a study of blood T cell repertoires in COVID-19. Data came from immunoSEQ multiplex PCR; TCRdb stores just in-frame clones and leaves some out. This sample yields 130,000 to 150,000 clones, of which 60% to 80% are seen a single time; approximately 8.6% belongs to the top ten. Sequenced input: peripheral blood. The source of these receptors is a man between 50 and 59 years old with active or convalescent COVID-19.

In this sample, this clone turned up a few times. This chain joins TRBV4-1 and TRBJ2-1; TRBD2 is a possible D gene (6 bases). Germline loops: CDR1 MGHRA, CDR2 YSYEKL. Trimming pared 1 base from V and 6 bases from J, leaving 13 bases between. The CDR3 is 15 amino acids. CDR3 protein: CASSQVNVGGNEQFF. CDR3 bases: TGCGCCAGCAGCCAAGTAAACGTCGGGGGCAATGAGCAGTTCTTC.

The count of this clone is one. The chain is built from TRBV24-1 and TRBJ2-3; TRBD1 agrees at 10 bases. The V and J ends lost 4 bases and 6 bases, in that order; junction bases with no gene match: 9. The CDR3 length is 16 residues. Germline-derived CDR1 and CDR2 are KGHDR and SFDVKD. CDR3 in amino acids: CATSDRGTGDGDTQYF. For the CDR3, the DNA is TGTGCCACCAGTGACCGCGGGACAGGGGATGGGGATACGCAGTATTTT.

DNA of the CDR3: TGTGCCAGCAGCTTAAAAGTCGGTGGTACAGATACGCAGTATTTT. Translated: CASSLKVGGTDTQYF. The chain combines TRBV7-9 with TRBJ2-3; D ambiguous. CDR1 SEHNR and CDR2 FQNEAQ come from the germline V gene (reference sequence). Trimming pared 2 bases from V and 3 bases from J, leaving 12 bases between. There are 15 residues in the CDR3.

The rearrangement uses TRBV2 and TRBJ2-2, with D maybe TRBD2 (6 bases). The CDR3 runs to 17 residues. V lost 3 bases and J lost 6, with 20 bases in between. Germline assignment: CDR1 SNHLY and CDR2 FYNNEI. The CDR3: CASSEVAGLGPAGELFF. CDR3 nucleotide sequence: TGTGCCAGCAGTGAGGTTGCGGGATTGGGTCCCGCCGGGGAGCTGTTTTTT.

This clone showed up just a few times. The CDR3 nucleotides read TGCGCCAGCAGCTCCCGGGATCCGAACACTGAAGCTTTCTTT. Its protein product is CASSSRDPNTEAFF. The V call is TRBV5-1, the J call TRBJ1-1, with no clear D. CDR3 length: 14 residues. The V and J ends lost 3 bases and 1 base respectively, with 10 bases between them. Germline-derived CDR1 and CDR2 are SGHRS and YFSETQ.

For this clone: Relative to the germline gene, one junction end is altered; a read error may explain this. The same CDR3 is also encoded by other DNA sequences in this sample. V is TRBV27 and J is TRBJ2-2, with TRBD2 identical over 9 bases. The CDR3 consists of 17 residues. The germline CDR1 and CDR2 sequences are MNHEY and SMNVEV (reference sequence). In DNA, the CDR3 is TGTGCCAGCAGTTTACTTCTCCCTAGCGGGGACACCGGGGAACTGTTTTTT. This sequence encodes CASSLLLPSGDTGELFF.

The J gene is TRBJ1-2, the V gene TRBV4-1; D perhaps matches TRBD1 (5 bases). The CDR3 spans 16 residues. From germline, CDR1 is MGHRA and CDR2 YSYEKL. The germline V and J ends were trimmed by 1 base and 5 bases, with 17 bases remaining between them. As DNA, the CDR3 is TGCGCCAGCAGCCAAGGGGACTCCGGGGACCAATATGGCTACACCTTC. It encodes CASSQGDSGDQYGYTF.

The chain employs TRBV5-1 and TRBJ2-2; D is undetermined. CDR1 and CDR2 from the germline V gene are SGHRS and YFSETQ. V was trimmed by 6 bases and J by 0 bases, leaving 9 bases between them. The length of the CDR3 is 14 residues. CDR3 sequence (DNA): TGCGCCAGCAACACGGGTTCGAACACCGGGGAGCTGTTTTTT. This translates into CASNTGSNTGELFF.

V gene TRBV7-3 combines with J gene TRBJ2-5; TRBD2 is a possible D gene (6 bases). The CDR3 is 18 amino acids. CDR1 SGHTA and CDR2 FQGTGA come from the germline V gene. Trimming removed 4 bases at V and 5 bases at J, with 26 bases between. The CDR3 sequence is CASSSEGGQGGRWETQYF. CDR3 nucleotides: TGTGCCAGCAGCTCAGAGGGAGGTCAGGGCGGTAGGTGGGAGACCCAGTACTTC.

The chain is built from TRBV19 and TRBJ2-3; D is perhaps TRBD1 (6 bases). V dropped 4 bases and J dropped 6 bases, with 20 bases sitting between them. Germline loops: CDR1 LNHDA, CDR2 SQIVND (reference sequence). The CDR3 extends over 16 amino acids. The CDR3 DNA reads TGTGCCAGTAGTACCCCCCCCCACAGGGCCGGGGATACGCAGTATTTT. This encodes CASSTPPHRAGDTQYF.

The CDR3 sequence: CSVAPGLTLLSYNEQFF. Written as DNA, the CDR3 is TGCAGCGTTGCTCCGGGACTAACACTCCTCTCCTACAATGAGCAGTTCTTC. The genes are TRBV29-1 and TRBJ2-1; 7 nucleotides align to TRBD2. Germline CDR1 reads SQVTM; CDR2 reads ANQGSEA. The V gene end was trimmed by 4 bases and the J gene end by 0 bases; junction bases not matched to a gene: 12. This CDR3 spans 17 amino acids.

This clone was detected a few times. The rearrangement links TRBV18 to TRBJ2-3, with TRBD2 matching over 14 bases. CDR1 is KGHSH, CDR2 LQKENI, per germline. J lost 4 bases, V lost 3 bases, and 3 bases had no gene match. CDR3 length equals 16 residues. Written as DNA, the CDR3 is TGTGCCAGCTCACCGCCGGGACTAGCGGGAGCAGATACGCAGTATTTT. This translates into CASSPPGLAGADTQYF. The variable domain in full, completed from reference TRBV18 and TRBJ2-3, reads NAGVMQNPRHLVRRRGQEARLRCSPMKGHSHVYWYRQLPEEGLKFMVYLQKENIIDESGMPKERFSAEFPKEGPSILRIQQVVRGDSAAYFCASSPPGLAGADTQYFGPGTRLTVL.

The chain employs TRBV6-6 and TRBJ1-4; no clear D gene. Trimming pared 0 bases from V and 17 bases from J, leaving 13 bases between. Germline values: CDR1 MNHNY, CDR2 SVGAGI (reference sequence). The CDR3 totals 12 residues. CDR3: CASSYSPQDLFF. In nucleotides, the CDR3 is TGTGCCAGCAGTTACTCGCCGCAGGATCTTTTTTTT.

This clone was counted only a few times. The rearrangement links TRBV7-8 to TRBJ2-7; D ambiguous. CDR1 is SGHVS, CDR2 FQNEAQ, per germline. Trimming took 3 bases from V and 0 from J, leaving 6 bases between them. This CDR3 has 13 amino acids. The CDR3 region is CASSFSTSYEQYF. CDR3 DNA sequence: TGTGCCAGCAGCTTTAGTACCTCCTACGAGCAGTACTTC.

The rearrangement joins TRBV2 to TRBJ2-7, with 7 bases identical to TRBD2. The J segment lost 2 bases and the V segment lost 6 bases, leaving 10 bases of the junction unmatched. This CDR3 is built from 15 residues. The germline gives CDR1 SNHLY, CDR2 FYNNEI. CDR3 DNA: TGTGCCAGCAGCAGAGCCGGGACTAAAACCTACGAGCAGTACTTC. Translated, it gives CASSRAGTKTYEQYF.

The J gene is TRBJ2-1, the V gene TRBV10-3; 12 bases line up with TRBD1. CDR3 size: 18 residues. After removal of 10 bases from V and 4 bases from J, the junction contained 17 bases not matched to a gene. CDR1 is ENHRY and CDR2 is SYGVKD in the germline V gene. CDR3 bases: TGTGCCACCGTCCCGGGACAGGGGGCTTCGTTTGTGTACAATGAGCAGTTCTTC. It encodes CATVPGQGASFVYNEQFF.

As to this clone: The identical CDR3 is also encoded by other nucleotide sequences in the sample. The chain uses TRBV7-3 and TRBJ2-3; 8 positions match TRBD1. V shed 6 bases and J 6 bases; nucleotides not matched to a gene: 5. The CDR3 is 13 residues long. CDR1 is SGHTA and CDR2 is FQGTGA in the germline V gene. CDR3 sequence (DNA): TGTGCCAGCAGTTCCCAGGGGGCCGATACGCAGTATTTT. It encodes CASSSQGADTQYF.

CDR3 DNA sequence: TGTGCCAGCAGTCAGGGGACAGTGGGATCTGGCAATCAGCCCCAGCATTTT. Translation: CASSQGTVGSGNQPQHF. The chain uses TRBV28 and TRBJ1-5, with 7 bases lining up with TRBD1. The CDR3 sequence is 17 residues long. Losses at the gene ends were 5 bases for V and 2 bases for J; bases not matched to a gene: 12. Germline values: CDR1 MDHEN, CDR2 SYDVKM.

The genes are TRBV28 and TRBJ1-5, with a weak D call TRBD1 (6 bases). V shed 8 bases and J shed 2 bases, with 19 bases lying between them. This CDR3 has 16 amino acids. Germline assignment: CDR1 MDHEN and CDR2 SYDVKM. The CDR3 region has the DNA TGTGCCAGCCGGGGGGCAGGTCAAAGGGGCAATCAGCCCCAGCATTTT. This codes for CASRGAGQRGNQPQHF.

The chain uses TRBV7-8 and TRBJ1-5; TRBD1 aligns across 7 bases. CDR1 is SGHVS, CDR2 FQNEAQ, per germline. Unmatched junction bases numbered 8, after V lost 0 bases and J lost 0 bases. This CDR3 is 18 amino acids long. The CDR3 spells CASSLAKGATYSNQPQHF. The CDR3 DNA is TGTGCCAGCAGCTTAGCGAAGGGGGCAACCTATAGCAATCAGCCCCAGCATTTT.

V usage is TRBV2 and J usage is TRBJ1-5; 8 bases agree with TRBD1. The CDR3 runs 12 residues. The V gene end was trimmed by 10 bases and the J gene end by 4 bases; junction bases not matched to a gene: 3. Germline lookup yields CDR1 SNHLY and CDR2 FYNNEI. CDR3 bases: TGTGCCACCCGACAGGGGAATCAGCCCCAGCATTTT. Translating gives CATRQGNQPQHF.

The chain couples TRBV21-1 to TRBJ1-4; the table's D call of TRBD1 was not tested on the DNA. TRBV21-1 is a pseudogene segment. The CDR3 has 13 residues. DNA for the CDR3: TGTGCCAGCTTGAACAGGGGGCCCGAAAAACTGTTTTTT. Protein: CASLNRGPEKLFF.

This clone was found a few times. J is TRBJ2-3 and V is TRBV29-1; 8 positions match TRBD2. Trimming removed 2 bases from V and 3 bases from J; junction bases left unmatched: 4. CDR1 and CDR2 from the germline V gene are SQVTM and ANQGSEA. The CDR3 runs to 14 residues. The CDR3 loop reads CSVESGGRTDTQYF. In DNA form, the CDR3 reads TGCAGCGTTGAATCTGGCGGGAGGACAGATACGCAGTATTTT.

The chain joins TRBV5-1 to TRBJ2-7; 8 bases line up with TRBD1. V gave up 2 bases and J gave up 4 bases; unmatched junction bases: 8. The germline CDR1 and CDR2 sequences are SGHRS and YFSETQ. The CDR3 covers 15 residues. The CDR3 DNA is TGCGCCAGCAGCTTCGGTTCGACAGGGGAGTACGAGCAGTACTTC. It specifies CASSFGSTGEYEQYF.

The rearrangement uses TRBV5-1 and TRBJ2-7; TRBD1 matches at 12 bases. CDR1 SGHRS and CDR2 YFSETQ come from the germline V gene. The J segment lost 3 bases and the V segment lost 6 bases, leaving 13 bases of the junction unmatched. There are 17 residues in the CDR3. The CDR3 sequence is CASKSGTGGARFYEQYF. CDR3 coding DNA: TGCGCCAGCAAATCGGGGACAGGGGGCGCGAGGTTCTACGAGCAGTACTTC.

The chain combines TRBV28 with TRBJ1-1; TRBD1 might be the D (6 bases). Deletions cut 2 bases from V and 3 bases from J, with 16 bases between. Germline loops: CDR1 MDHEN, CDR2 SYDVKM. The length of the CDR3 is 16 residues. The CDR3 region is CASSLRGAGGDTEAFF. CDR3 coding DNA: TGTGCCAGCAGTTTACGGGGGGCGGGAGGGGACACTGAAGCTTTCTTT.

This chain joins TRBV5-4 and TRBJ2-7; 8 nucleotides agree with TRBD2. From germline, CDR1 is SGHNT and CDR2 YYREEE (reference sequence). The CDR3 has 15 residues. The V gene end was trimmed by 0 bases and the J gene end by 2 bases; junction bases not matched to a gene: 4. CDR3 in amino acids: CASSLEPGLAYEQYF. In DNA form, the CDR3 reads TGTGCCAGCAGCTTGGAACCGGGACTAGCCTACGAGCAGTACTTC.

The V and J genes are TRBV9 and TRBJ1-6; 7 bases are a match to TRBD1. Germline V gene data show CDR1 as SGDLS and CDR2 as YYNGEE. The trim removed 4 bases at V and 8 bases at J, leaving 15 bases unmatched. The CDR3 is 17 amino acids. CDR3 protein: CASSPIPGQSQDSPLHF. The CDR3 nucleotides are TGTGCCAGCAGCCCTATACCGGGACAGAGTCAAGATTCACCCCTCCACTTT. Using reference TRBV9 and TRBJ1-6 for the parts outside the CDR3, the full variable domain is DSGVTQTPKHLITATGQRVTLRCSPRSGDLSVYWYQQSLDQGLQFLIQYYNGEERAKGNILERFSAQQFPDLHSELNLSSLELGDSALYFCASSPIPGQSQDSPLHFGNGTRLTVT.